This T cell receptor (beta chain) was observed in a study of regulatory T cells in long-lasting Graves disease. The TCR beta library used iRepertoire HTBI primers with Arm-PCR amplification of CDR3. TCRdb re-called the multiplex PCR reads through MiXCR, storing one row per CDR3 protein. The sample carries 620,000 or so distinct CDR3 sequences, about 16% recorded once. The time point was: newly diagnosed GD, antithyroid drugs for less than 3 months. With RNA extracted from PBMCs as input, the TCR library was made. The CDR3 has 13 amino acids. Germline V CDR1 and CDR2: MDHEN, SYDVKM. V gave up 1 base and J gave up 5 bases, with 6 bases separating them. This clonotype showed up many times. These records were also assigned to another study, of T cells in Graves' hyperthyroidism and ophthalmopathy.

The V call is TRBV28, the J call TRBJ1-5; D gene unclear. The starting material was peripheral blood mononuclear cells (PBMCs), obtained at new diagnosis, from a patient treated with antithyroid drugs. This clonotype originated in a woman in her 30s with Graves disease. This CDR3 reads CASSLYLDQPQHF. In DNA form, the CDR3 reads TGTGCCAGCAGTTTATATTTAGATCAGCCCCAGCATTTT.